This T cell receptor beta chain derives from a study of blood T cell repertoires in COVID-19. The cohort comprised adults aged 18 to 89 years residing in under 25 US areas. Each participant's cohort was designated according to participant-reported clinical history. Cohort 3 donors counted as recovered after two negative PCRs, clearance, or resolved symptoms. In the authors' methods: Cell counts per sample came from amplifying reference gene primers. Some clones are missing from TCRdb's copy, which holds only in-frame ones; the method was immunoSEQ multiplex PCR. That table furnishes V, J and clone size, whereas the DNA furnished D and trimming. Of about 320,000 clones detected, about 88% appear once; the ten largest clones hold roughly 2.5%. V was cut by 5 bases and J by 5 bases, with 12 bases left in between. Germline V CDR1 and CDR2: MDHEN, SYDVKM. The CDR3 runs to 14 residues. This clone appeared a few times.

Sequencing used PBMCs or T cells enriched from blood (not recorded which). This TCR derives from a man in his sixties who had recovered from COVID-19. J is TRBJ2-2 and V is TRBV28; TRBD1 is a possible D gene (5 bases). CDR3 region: CASSPPGSTGELFF. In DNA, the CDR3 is TGTGCCAGCAGTCCCCCAGGGTCTACCGGGGAGCTGTTTTTT. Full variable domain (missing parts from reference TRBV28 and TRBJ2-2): DVKVTQSSRYLVKRTGEKVFLECVQDMDHENMFWYRQDPGLGLRLIYFSYDVKMKEKGDIPEGYSVSREKKERFSLILESASTNQTSMYLCASSPPGSTGELFFGEGSRLTVL.